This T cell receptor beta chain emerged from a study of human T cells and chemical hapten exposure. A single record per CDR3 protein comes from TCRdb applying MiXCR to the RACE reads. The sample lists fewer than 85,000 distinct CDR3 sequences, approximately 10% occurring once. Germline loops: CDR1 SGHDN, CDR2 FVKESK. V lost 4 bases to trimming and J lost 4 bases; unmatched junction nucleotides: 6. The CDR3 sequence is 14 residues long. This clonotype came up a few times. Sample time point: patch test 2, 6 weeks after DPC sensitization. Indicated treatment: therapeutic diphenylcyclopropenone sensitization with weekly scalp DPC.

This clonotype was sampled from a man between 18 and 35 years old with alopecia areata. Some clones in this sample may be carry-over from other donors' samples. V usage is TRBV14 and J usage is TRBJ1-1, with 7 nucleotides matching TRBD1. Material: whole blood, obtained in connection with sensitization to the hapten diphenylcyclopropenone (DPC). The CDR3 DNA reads TGTGCCAGCAGCCCTAGGGACAGACTCACTGAAGCTTTCTTT. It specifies CASSPRDRLTEAFF.